A selection of T cell receptor beta chains follows, all from one sample in a study of T cell responses to AZD1222 COVID-19 vaccine. TCRdb's table, derived via immunoSEQ multiplex PCR, lists solely in-frame clones and lacks some. The sample records some 120,000 clones, 90% to 95% being singletons. Sample: peripheral blood, taken on day 0 of AZD1222 vaccination. These receptors originate from an adult in good health. The CDR3 runs from the conserved cysteine through the conserved F or W. The D gene is left open where the match is weak. Part of the rows lack a size; the others show once, few, many or a class for expanded clones.

abundance: -
d_gene: -
j_gene: TRBJ2-1
v_gene: TRBV19
CDR3aa: CASSTAFNEQFF
CDR3nt: TGTGCCAGTAGCACAGCTTTCAATGAGCAGTTCTTC

abundance: few
d_gene: TRBD1
j_gene: TRBJ2-7
v_gene: TRBV5-1
CDR3aa: CASRVVGQGAHEQYF
CDR3nt: TGCGCCAGCAGGGTAGTGGGACAGGGGGCTCACGAGCAGTACTTC

abundance: -
d_gene: -
j_gene: TRBJ2-7
v_gene: TRBV12-3/TRBV12-4
CDR3aa: CASSPVAREQYF
CDR3nt: TGTGCCAGCAGCCCTGTCGCCAGAGAGCAGTACTTC

abundance: -
d_gene: -
j_gene: TRBJ1-2
v_gene: TRBV11-2
CDR3aa: CASSLGLSGNYGYTF
CDR3nt: TGTGCCAGCAGCTTGGGGCTATCCGGGAACTATGGCTACACCTTC

abundance: -
d_gene: TRBD1
j_gene: TRBJ1-2
v_gene: TRBV14
CDR3aa: CASSPRTGFYGYTF
CDR3nt: TGTGCCAGCAGCCCACGGACAGGGTTCTATGGCTACACCTTC

abundance: -
d_gene: TRBD1
j_gene: TRBJ2-7
v_gene: TRBV9
CDR3aa: CASSILDRDYEQYF
CDR3nt: TGTGCCAGCAGCATTCTGGACAGGGACTACGAGCAGTACTTC

abundance: once
d_gene: -
j_gene: TRBJ1-2
v_gene: TRBV4-1
CDR3aa: CASSQLSSGYTF
CDR3nt: TGCGCCAGCAGCCAATTGTCGTCCGGCTACACCTTC

abundance: -
d_gene: TRBD1
j_gene: TRBJ2-7
v_gene: TRBV6-5
CDR3aa: CASIARRTGNYEQYF
CDR3nt: TGTGCCAGCATCGCGAGGAGGACAGGGAACTACGAGCAGTACTTC

abundance: -
d_gene: -
j_gene: TRBJ1-1
v_gene: TRBV11-2
CDR3aa: CASSFIRGGGTEAFF
CDR3nt: TGTGCCAGCAGCTTCATCAGAGGCGGGGGCACTGAAGCTTTCTTT

abundance: -
d_gene: -
j_gene: TRBJ1-1
v_gene: TRBV6-6
CDR3aa: CASVPDTTTEAFF
CDR3nt: TGTGCCAGCGTCCCGGATACTACAACTGAAGCTTTCTTT

abundance: -
d_gene: TRBD1
j_gene: TRBJ2-5
v_gene: TRBV12-3/TRBV12-4
CDR3aa: CASSRQGSETQYF
CDR3nt: TGTGCCAGCAGCAGACAGGGTAGCGAGACCCAGTACTTC

abundance: -
d_gene: -
j_gene: TRBJ2-7
v_gene: TRBV7-2
CDR3aa: CASSLAGRGEQYF
CDR3nt: TGTGCCAGCAGCTTAGCGGGCCGGGGAGAGCAGTACTTC

abundance: -
d_gene: -
j_gene: TRBJ1-2
v_gene: TRBV5-6
CDR3aa: CASSFLGGPNYGYTF
CDR3nt: TGTGCCAGCAGCTTTTTAGGGGGTCCTAACTATGGCTACACCTTC

abundance: -
d_gene: TRBD1
j_gene: TRBJ1-2
v_gene: TRBV6-5
CDR3aa: CASSYIGTGSNYGYTF
CDR3nt: TGTGCCAGCAGTTACATCGGGACAGGCTCCAACTATGGCTACACCTTC

abundance: -
d_gene: -
j_gene: TRBJ2-7
v_gene: TRBV15
CDR3aa: CATSRDPSSYEQYF
CDR3nt: TGTGCCACCAGCAGAGATCCCAGTTCCTACGAGCAGTACTTC

abundance: -
d_gene: -
j_gene: TRBJ1-6
v_gene: TRBV5-6
CDR3aa: CASRALEDRSNSPLHF
CDR3nt: TGTGCCAGCAGGGCCCTCGAAGACAGGTCTAATTCACCCCTCCACTTT

abundance: -
d_gene: TRBD2
j_gene: TRBJ2-1
v_gene: TRBV18
CDR3aa: CASSPVNPQTEREYSEQFF
CDR3nt: TGTGCCAGCTCACCAGTTAACCCCCAAACCGAGCGGGAGTACAGTGAGCAGTTCTTC

abundance: -
d_gene: TRBD1
j_gene: TRBJ1-2
v_gene: TRBV28
CDR3aa: CASSLQGANYGYTF
CDR3nt: TGTGCCAGCAGTTTACAGGGGGCGAACTATGGCTACACCTTC